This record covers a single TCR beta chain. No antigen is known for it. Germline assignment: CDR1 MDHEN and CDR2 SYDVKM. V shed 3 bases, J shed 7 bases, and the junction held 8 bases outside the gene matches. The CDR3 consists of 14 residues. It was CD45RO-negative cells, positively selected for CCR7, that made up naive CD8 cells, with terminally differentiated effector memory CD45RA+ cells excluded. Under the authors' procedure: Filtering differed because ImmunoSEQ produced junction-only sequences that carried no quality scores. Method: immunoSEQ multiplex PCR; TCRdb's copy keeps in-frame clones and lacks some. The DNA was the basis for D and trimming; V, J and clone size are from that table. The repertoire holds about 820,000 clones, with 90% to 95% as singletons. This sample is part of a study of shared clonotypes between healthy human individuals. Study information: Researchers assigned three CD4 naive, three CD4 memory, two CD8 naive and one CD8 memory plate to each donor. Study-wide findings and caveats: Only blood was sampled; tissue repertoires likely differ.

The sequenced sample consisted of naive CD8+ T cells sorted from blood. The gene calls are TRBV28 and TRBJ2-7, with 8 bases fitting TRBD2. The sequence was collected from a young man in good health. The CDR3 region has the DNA TGTGCCAGCAGTTTGGTAGCGGGACGGGGAGAGCAGTACTTC. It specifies CASSLVAGRGEQYF.